This record concerns one T cell receptor beta chain sequence. Its antigen remains unidentified. The sample holds no much larger clone one base away, and base qualities are not on file. TCR libraries were generated with the immunoSEQ multiplex PCR assay, using TCR-beta and/or TCR-alpha/delta assays for each sample. The amplified TCR libraries were sequenced using the Illumina high-throughput platform. The source study handled its data this way. Clustering and dimensionality reduction were performed using pairwise TCRdist distances among GMM-specific receptors from ex vivo sorted or in vitro expanded T cells. Each clinical repertoire was assigned a mean NN-distance score, defined as the average TCRdist to the nearest 10% of tetramer-positive reference sequences. GEM TCR motif frequency was calculated as the fraction of unique TCRs that matched known GEM sequences by V/J usage and CDR3 length. Linear discriminant analysis with leave-one-out cross-validation, implemented in scikit-learn, was used to classify active tuberculosis. The table was pulled from immuneACCESS by TCRdb, which kept in-frame rearrangements only. Such tables lose some clones; where checked, under half of the loss comes from unresolved V genes, and the rest has no known cause. That table is the source of V, J and clone size, and D and trimming were worked out from the DNA. For this sample the table gives more than 30,000 clones, of which under 98% were detected only once. The top ten clones comprise around 6% of the sample.

The data originate from a study of T cells in tuberculosis (dated by TCRdb to the late 2010s). Notes on the research overall: To characterize T cells specific for the mycobacterial lipid antigen glucose monomycolate (GMM), the study used CD1B tetramers together with high-throughput TCR immunosequencing. IGRA-negative adolescents, IGRA-positive adolescents with latent tuberculosis and adults with active tuberculosis, around nine per group, were compared in a South African clinical cohort.

V is trimmed back by 6 bases and J by 0 bases, and the junction contains 6 bases that no gene match accounts for. There are 15 amino acids in the CDR3, from cysteine to phenylalanine inclusive. This entry keeps only the CDR3 DNA: 45 bases, framed from base 1. Looking up the germline V gene yields CDR1 SGHRS and CDR2 YFSETQ. At study entry, a tuberculin skin test and the QuantiFERON-TB GOLD In-Tube IGRA were used to screen adolescents for latent tuberculosis infection. Immunosequencing was performed on unsorted cryopreserved PBMC and covered 100,000 or so T cells per clinical donor on average. Eleven high schools in the Worcester region of the Western Cape, South Africa, served as enrollment sites for adolescents aged 12 to 18 years. Approximately ten M. tuberculosis-infected adolescents and roughly ten uninfected adolescents were selected, with the two groups matched for age and sex. For the adolescents, PBMC were isolated by density centrifugation from freshly drawn heparinized blood and then cryopreserved.

General study outcomes and caveats: Smaller NN-distances were partly driven by shorter CDR3-alpha lengths in active tuberculosis patients, and statistical significance was not reached for the TCR-beta difference. Clinical samples were selected based on the availability of cryopreserved specimens, with adults included as active tuberculosis cases and adolescents included as controls. Active tuberculosis TCR-alpha repertoires showed smaller mean NN-distances to GMM-specific TCRs than IGRA-negative controls, suggesting clonal expansion of these TCRs. A classifier using the diverse GMM-specific repertoire reached roughly 90% accuracy (AUROC around 0.91), compared with approximately 70% accuracy using GEM motif frequencies.

What was sequenced was PBMCs. This sequence originates from a donor aged 10-35 years with latent tuberculosis or without tuberculosis infection. The rearrangement joined TRBV5-1 to TRBJ2-5; TRBD2 aligns with 9 central bases. Read as DNA, the sequence is TGCGCCAGCACCCCTAGCGGGACCTACCAAGAGACCCAGTACTTC. This encodes CASTPSGTYQETQYF.